This T cell receptor (beta chain) was identified in a study of cytomegalovirus exposure and HLA in healthy donors. Details on this clone: Its antigen remains unidentified.

J lost 11 bases, V lost 0 bases, and 14 bases had no gene match. The CDR3 extends over 16 amino acids. Germline V CDR1 and CDR2: SGHRS, YFSETQ. Samples came from healthy bone marrow donors. PCR primers comprised 60 Vbeta and 13 Jbeta primers. The protocol was immunoSEQ multiplex PCR, while the TCRdb copy is restricted to in-frame clones and leaves out a portion. The data contain around 150,000 clones, roughly 70% of them singletons. Study-wide points: With later analysis, a missense DCLRE1C variant became linked to TCR beta V- and J-gene trimming.

The V gene is TRBV5-1, the J gene TRBJ2-5, with 9 positions matching TRBD1. Material: PBMCs. The TCR was taken from a male donor in good health and CMV-seronegative. The CDR3 loop reads CASSLALGQGAWEQYF. As DNA, the CDR3 is TGCGCCAGCAGCTTGGCCCTGGGACAGGGCGCTTGGGAGCAGTACTTC.